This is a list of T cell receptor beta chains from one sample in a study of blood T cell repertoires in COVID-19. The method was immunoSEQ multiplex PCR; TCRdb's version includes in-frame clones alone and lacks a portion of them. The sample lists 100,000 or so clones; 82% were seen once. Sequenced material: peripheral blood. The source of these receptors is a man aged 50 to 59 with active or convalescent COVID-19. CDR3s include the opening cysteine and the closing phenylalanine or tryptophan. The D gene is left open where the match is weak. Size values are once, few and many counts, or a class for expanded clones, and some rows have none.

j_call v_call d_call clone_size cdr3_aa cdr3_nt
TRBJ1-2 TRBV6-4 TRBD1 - CASSDSGQGGYTF TGTGCCAGCAGTGACTCGGGACAGGGTGGCTACACCTTC
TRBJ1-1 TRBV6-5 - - CASPPSQDFTEAFF TGTGCCAGCCCCCCCAGCCAGGACTTCACTGAAGCTTTCTTT
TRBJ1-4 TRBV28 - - CASRAGGEKLFF TGTGCCAGCCGTGCAGGTGGTGAAAAACTGTTTTTT
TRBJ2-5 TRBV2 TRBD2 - CASSDGLAGGETQYF TGTGCCAGCAGTGACGGACTAGCGGGGGGCGAGACCCAGTACTTC
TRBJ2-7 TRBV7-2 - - CASSSQGSYYEQYF TGTGCCAGCAGCTCCCAAGGGAGCTACTACGAGCAGTACTTC
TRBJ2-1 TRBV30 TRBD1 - CAWSVQGSDYNEQFF TGTGCCTGGAGTGTACAGGGGTCGGACTACAATGAGCAGTTCTTC
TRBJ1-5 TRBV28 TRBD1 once CASSPTDRTQHF TGTGCCAGCAGCCCTACGGACAGGACCCAGCATTTT
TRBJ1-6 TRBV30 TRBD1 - CAWSPTWGDSPNSPLHF TGTGCCTGGAGTCCCACCTGGGGGGACAGTCCTAATTCACCCCTCCACTTT
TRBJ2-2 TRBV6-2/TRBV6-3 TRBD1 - CASSQTGGTVTGELFF TGTGCCAGCAGCCAGACAGGGGGCACGGTAACGGGGGAGCTGTTTTTT
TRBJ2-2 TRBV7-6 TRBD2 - CASSRTSGGAGTGELFF TGTGCCAGCAGCCGGACTAGCGGGGGGGCCGGAACCGGGGAGCTGTTTTTT
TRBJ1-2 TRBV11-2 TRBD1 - CASSLDQGAGGYTF TGTGCCAGCAGCTTAGATCAGGGGGCAGGGGGCTACACCTTC
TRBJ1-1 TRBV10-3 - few CATRRERGSAEAFF TGTGCCACCAGGAGGGAGCGGGGCTCCGCTGAAGCTTTCTTT
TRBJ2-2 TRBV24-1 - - CATSDPNPGLMNTGELFF TGTGCCACCAGTGATCCCAACCCGGGACTGATGAACACCGGGGAGCTGTTTTTT
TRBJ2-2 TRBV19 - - CASSIASVGELFF TGTGCCAGTAGTATAGCCTCAGTCGGGGAGCTGTTTTTT
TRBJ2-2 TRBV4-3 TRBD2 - CASSQNEGGRGSGELFF TGCGCCAGCAGCCAAAATGAGGGAGGGCGGGGATCCGGGGAGCTGTTTTTT
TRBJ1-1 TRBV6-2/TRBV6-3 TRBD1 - CASSASQGFGEAFF TGTGCCAGCAGCGCATCACAGGGGTTCGGTGAAGCTTTCTTT
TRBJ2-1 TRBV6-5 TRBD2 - CASSYGLAGGHNEQFF TGTGCCAGCAGTTACGGACTAGCGGGGGGGCACAATGAGCAGTTCTTC
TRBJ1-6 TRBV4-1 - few CASSQVGQGEWNGNSPLHF TGCGCCAGCAGCCAAGTAGGGCAGGGTGAATGGAATGGGAATTCACCCCTCCACTTT
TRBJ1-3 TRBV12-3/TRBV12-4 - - CASSLWGDTIYF TGTGCCAGCAGTTTATGGGGGGACACCATATATTTT
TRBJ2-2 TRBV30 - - CAWSVRRAGGELFF TGTGCCTGGAGTGTACGCAGGGCCGGCGGGGAGCTGTTTTTT
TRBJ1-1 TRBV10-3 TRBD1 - CAIRQGATNTEAFF TGTGCCATCAGGCAGGGGGCAACGAACACTGAAGCTTTCTTT
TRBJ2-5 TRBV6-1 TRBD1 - CASSEDRDPQETQYF TGTGCCAGCAGTGAGGACAGGGACCCCCAAGAGACCCAGTACTTC
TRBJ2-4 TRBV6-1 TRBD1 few CASSENLVGTGRRKDIQYF TGTGCCAGCAGTGAAAACTTGGTGGGGACAGGGAGGAGGAAGGACATTCAGTACTTC
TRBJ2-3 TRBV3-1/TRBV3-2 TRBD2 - CASSQGGTKQDTQYF TGTGCCAGCAGCCAAGGGGGGACTAAGCAAGATACGCAGTATTTT
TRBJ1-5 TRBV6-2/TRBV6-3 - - CASTPQGGDQPQHF TGTGCCAGCACCCCCCAAGGGGGGGATCAGCCCCAGCATTTT
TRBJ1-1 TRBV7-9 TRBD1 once CASSLGPGQGAVNTEAFF TGTGCCAGCAGCTTAGGGCCGGGACAGGGGGCAGTGAACACTGAAGCTTTCTTT
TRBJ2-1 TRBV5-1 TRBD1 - CASSLRTGGDLQFF TGCGCCAGCAGCTTAAGGACAGGGGGCGATCTGCAGTTCTTC
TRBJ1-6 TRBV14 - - CASSRHYNSPLHF TGTGCCAGCAGCCGACACTATAATTCACCCCTCCACTTT
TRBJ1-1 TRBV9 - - CASSVPPGGEF TGTGCCAGCAGCGTGCCTCCCGGGGGGGAATTT
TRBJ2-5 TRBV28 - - CASSPQGLGETQYF TGTGCCAGCAGCCCACAGGGCCTAGGGGAGACCCAGTACTTC
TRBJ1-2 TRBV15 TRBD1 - CATSSGRQGAQGYTF TGTGCCACCAGCAGCGGACGGCAGGGGGCGCAGGGCTACACCTTC
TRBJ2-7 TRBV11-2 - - CASSPPSGSYEQYF TGTGCCAGCAGCCCACCGAGCGGCTCCTACGAGCAGTACTTC
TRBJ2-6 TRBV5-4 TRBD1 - CASSPDRAGANVLTF TGTGCCAGCAGCCCGGACAGGGCAGGGGCCAACGTCCTGACTTTC
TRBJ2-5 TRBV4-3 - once CASSPRYLAGETQYF TGCGCCAGCAGTCCAAGATATCTAGCTGGGGAGACCCAGTACTTC
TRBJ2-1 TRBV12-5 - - CASGQVEVNEQFF TGTGCTAGTGGTCAGGTGGAGGTCAATGAGCAGTTCTTC
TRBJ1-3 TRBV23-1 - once CASSPGLFPGGNTIYF TGCGCCAGCAGTCCGGGACTGTTCCCCGGGGGAAACACCATATATTTT
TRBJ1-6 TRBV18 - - CASSLTDDNSPLHF TGTGCCAGCTCCCTTACAGACGATAATTCACCCCTCCACTTT
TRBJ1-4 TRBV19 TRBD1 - CASLDRANEKLFF TGTGCCAGTCTGGACAGGGCTAATGAAAAACTGTTTTTT
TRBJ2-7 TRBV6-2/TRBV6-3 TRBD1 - CASSYPGGPYEQYF TGTGCCAGCAGCTATCCAGGGGGCCCCTACGAGCAGTACTTC
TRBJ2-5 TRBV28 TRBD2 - CASSFPGTSGGPQETQYF TGTGCCAGCAGTTTCCCCGGGACTAGCGGGGGGCCCCAAGAGACCCAGTACTTC
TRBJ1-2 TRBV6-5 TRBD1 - CASSYDSGGGYGYTF TGTGCCAGCAGTTACGACTCAGGGGGCGGCTATGGCTACACCTTC
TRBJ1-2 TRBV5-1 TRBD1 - CASSPNPLDRGNYGYTF TGCGCCAGCAGCCCCAATCCCCTGGACAGGGGAAACTATGGCTACACCTTC
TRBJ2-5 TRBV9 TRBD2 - CASKRSGGSQETQYF TGTGCCAGTAAGAGGAGCGGGGGGTCCCAAGAGACCCAGTACTTC
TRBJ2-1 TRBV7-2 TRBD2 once CASSLGLAGTNNEQFF TGTGCCAGCAGCTTAGGACTAGCGGGGACTAACAATGAGCAGTTCTTC
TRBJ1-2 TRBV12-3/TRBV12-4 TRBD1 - CASSLGTGGGYTF TGTGCCAGCAGTTTAGGTACAGGGGGTGGCTACACCTTC
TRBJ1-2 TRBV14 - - CASSRRERLLDGYTF TGTGCCAGCAGCCGTCGGGAGCGACTTCTGGATGGCTACACCTTC
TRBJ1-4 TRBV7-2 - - CASSLYTSNEKLFF TGTGCCAGCAGCCTCTACACTAGTAATGAAAAACTGTTTTTT
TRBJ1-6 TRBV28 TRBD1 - CASSLGDRDNSPLHF TGTGCCAGCAGTTTAGGGGACAGAGATAATTCACCCCTCCACTTT
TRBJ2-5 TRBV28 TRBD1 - CASSFVGQGAETQYF TGTGCCAGCAGTTTTGTCGGACAGGGCGCGGAGACCCAGTACTTC
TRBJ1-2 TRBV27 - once CASSPLGGSNYGYTF TGTGCCAGCAGTCCCCTTGGGGGCAGTAACTATGGCTACACCTTC
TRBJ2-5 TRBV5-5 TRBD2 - CASSLAASGGETQYF TGTGCCAGCAGCTTGGCGGCTAGCGGGGGAGAGACCCAGTACTTC
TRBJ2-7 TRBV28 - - CASTAPGQGWEPQYF TGTGCCAGCACCGCACCGGGACAAGGATGGGAGCCGCAGTACTTC
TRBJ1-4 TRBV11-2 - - CASSPWAVNEKLFF TGTGCCAGCAGCCCATGGGCAGTTAATGAAAAACTGTTTTTT